This T cell receptor beta chain stems from a study of cytomegalovirus exposure and HLA in healthy donors (dated by TCRdb to 2016 to 2017). In terms of the full investigation: According to an earlier analysis of several hundred of the donors, about 170 million T cells yielded 90 million to 130 million unique TCR beta sequences and 276 Gb of sequence data. An early release that covered more than 550 HLA-typed donors contained 250 to 350 gigabases of sequencing data and some 87 million unique TCR sequences. Among the 398 genotyped donors, approximately 82% belonged to the genetic ancestry cluster associated with self-reported Caucasian donors. The study aimed to test whether cataloging public T cell receptors could reveal signatures of past pathogen exposure. The study used immunosequencing to profile the T cell repertoires of some 600 subjects and linked those repertoires to cytomegalovirus serostatus. In addition to the first cohort of approximately 650 subjects, a separate validation cohort of 130 or so different subjects was used. The study combined high-throughput TCR immunosequencing, statistical association of individual TCRs with disease status, and machine learning to predict cytomegalovirus infection status. A later analysis re-analyzed previously published TCR beta repertoires from about 730 donors and added high-resolution HLA genotyping to study TCR occurrence patterns. Rather than using new phenotypic data, the later analysis identified candidate immune exposures from TCR beta sequences and from how often those sequences occurred across donors. In an earlier analysis of roughly 540 of the donors, high-throughput TCR beta sequencing was used to judge whether each TCR beta V gene segment behaved as functional or pseudogenic. Donor age, sex, ethnicity and CMV serostatus were collected together with the repertoire data. In a later genetic analysis, genome-wide SNP genotypes for about three fifths of the roughly 670 donors were used, and that subset was treated as a discovery cohort. All discovery cohort repertoires had been generated on a single sequencing platform. Class I and class II HLA loci were covered by the typing at four-digit resolution. The number of typed donors differed by locus: about 629-630 for A, B, C, DRB1 and DQB1; 500 to 550 for DQA1; around 610 for DPA1; and about 450 for DPB1. About 5 DR-DQ haplotypes were handled as single units for association and clustering, since linkage in the cohort was strong. On average, roughly 240,000 unique TCR beta nucleotide sequences were sequenced per donor among a few hundred genotyped donors of the cohort, with about 19% of those sequences being non-productive. Paper-wide results and their limitations: Only TCR beta chains were sequenced in this cohort, and the absence of alpha or paired-chain data limited detectable features. Some IMGT-functional V segments, including TRBV6-2 and TRBV6-3, could not be distinguished by the 87-base-pair reads and were therefore excluded. For the cohort, immune exposure information was limited to CMV serostatus. In a later analysis, the rate of TCR association differed among HLA loci, with DRB1 alleles having the most associated TCRs and HLA-C alleles having the fewest. At a false discovery rate of 0.05, a later analysis linked 16,951 TCR beta sequences to specific HLA alleles. A later analysis found that HLA-associated TCR beta chains were more clonally expanded and had lower generation probabilities than equally common non-associated chains. A later genetic analysis reported fewer N-insertions in productive TCRs among donors in an Asian-associated ancestry cluster than the roughly 620-donor mean. A later analysis found that most CMV-associated TCR beta chains appeared HLA-restricted, with HLA associations seemingly driven largely by CMV exposure. In the study, 150 to 200 TCR beta chains were listed as associated with cytomegalovirus. A cluster of highly shared sequence variants was judged likely to represent a technical artifact of the sequencing pipeline. According to a later analysis, parvovirus B19, influenza, CMV and Epstein-Barr virus appeared linked to several top co-occurrence clusters. The earlier analysis of almost 600 of the donors excluded some 15 rarely observed V segments, including chromosome 9 orphons, because counts were too low. Most TCR sequences were observed very rarely across donors, whereas some public TCRs were present in many individuals. Roughly uniform sequencing depth across donors was assumed in presence/absence analyses, although this assumption may not hold. In an earlier analysis of roughly 500 of the donors, most TCR beta V segments appeared in productive rearrangements about 90% or about 30% of the time, broadly matching IMGT annotations. A further reported finding was that TCR beta sequences accurately predicted the HLA-A and HLA-B alleles for most subjects in the first cohort. The authors suggested that the approach could potentially be generalized to other disease states and immunological phenotypes. The classifier was reported to diagnose cytomegalovirus status with high specificity and sensitivity in both the original cohort and the validation cohort. Linkage disequilibrium might explain the correlated functional status among segregating V segments, but an unknown experimental factor could not be excluded. When HLA alleles, especially DR and DQ, strongly co-occurred, TCR associations were difficult to assign to individual alleles. A few of the identified cytomegalovirus-associated TCR beta chains were confirmed in vitro to be specific for cytomegalovirus antigens. Because HLA typing was unavailable for some donors at each locus, only the typed subset was used in association tests. In a later genetic analysis, a missense DCLRE1C variant was associated with V-gene and J-gene trimming of TCR beta chains, and the association was replicated in an independent cohort.

Including the terminal cysteine and phenylalanine, the CDR3 comprises 13 residues. Kept here is only the CDR3 DNA, which spans 39 bases and is read in frame from base 1. CDR1 is given as SGHKS and CDR2 as YYEKEE, both from the germline V gene (reference sequence). The junction carries 10 bases between V and J, which are trimmed by 0 bases and 7 bases respectively. The cohort consisted of 600 to 700 healthy bone marrow donors. At the time of sampling, every cohort member was nominally healthy, though immune exposures that went unrecorded were likely present. The donor was CMV seronegative and belonged to the group of around 400 seronegative cohort members. A peripheral blood sample was collected from each donor, and TCR beta sequencing was performed on peripheral blood mononuclear cells. Genomic DNA extraction from the blood cell samples was performed with the Qiagen DNeasy Blood Extraction Kit. A word on this clone: This clone's antigen is unknown. Per-base quality was not reported, and no clone a single base away is much larger than it.

The library was made by the immunoSEQ multiplex PCR assay. For the multiplex PCR, a mixture combining 60 forward primers for TCR Vbeta segments and 13 reverse primers for TCR Jbeta segments was used. The CDR3 region of rearranged TCR beta genes was amplified from genomic DNA with a multiplex PCR assay. The amplified TCR beta libraries were sequenced on the Illumina HiSeq System as 87-base-pair reads. The source study handled its data this way. In a later analysis, tens of millions of unique TCR beta chains were counted across the 500 to 850 repertoires, and roughly 10 million of these chains were shared by at least two donors. Raw reads were error-corrected and collapsed into unique sequences with a nearest-neighbor algorithm that merged closely related sequences to remove PCR and sequencing errors. To assign V, D and J gene segments, CDR3 sequences were aligned to IMGT reference sequences. For a sequence to be retained, at least a six-nucleotide match to both a V gene segment and a J gene segment was required. A rearrangement counted as productive if the CDR3 had no stop codons and remained in frame with V and J, and every other rearrangement counted as non-productive. CDR3 was defined by IMGT convention, running from the second conserved V-encoded cysteine to the conserved J-encoded phenylalanine. In an earlier analysis of roughly 580 of the donors, sequences lacking an unambiguous match to a single V gene segment were excluded. In an earlier analysis of approximately 590 of the donors, V segments were called functional above 56.7% productive rearrangements and were called segregating when the between-donor standard deviation exceeded 5%. To diagnose cytomegalovirus status from the catalog of TCR beta chain sequences, a statistical classification framework was built. In a later analysis, TCR nucleotide sequences were compared against IMGT/GENE-DB human TR gene sequences so that V and J genes could be assigned. Using the TCRdist pipeline, a later analysis assigned CDR3 sequences along with most-parsimonious VDJ recombination scenarios. In a later analysis, each TCR beta chain was defined by its CDR3 amino acid sequence together with its V-gene family, and reads lacking a unique V-gene family were excluded. In a later analysis, 550 to 650 highly shared, low-generation-probability nucleotide sequences were removed to address suspected cross-contamination and a sequencing artifact. In a later analysis, a clonal expansion index was calculated for each public chain from normalized within-repertoire ranks of inferred template counts. In a later analysis, generation probabilities were computed using a VDJ recombination model fitted to out-of-frame rearrangements, and the results were checked against IGoR. In a later analysis, hypergeometric tests were used to score TCR-TCR, TCR-HLA and TCR-CMV co-occurrence, with a repertoire-size bias correction applied to TCR pairs. In a later analysis, false discovery rates were estimated by permuting HLA or CMV assignments 20 times. In a later analysis, co-occurring TCRs were grouped using DBSCAN, with TCRdist sequence similarity added in when clustering inside HLA-allele-positive subsets. Co-occurrence clustering excluded repertoires with fewer than 30,000 or more than 120,000 public chains, plus five with anomalous nucleotide sharing. The source is immuneACCESS, and TCRdb retained only in-frame sequences with V and J called. Part of the clones is not carried over; for the studies checked, unresolved V genes explain less than half of this, and the remainder is unexplained. Clonal size and the V and J genes are those of that table, whereas D and trimming came from the DNA. This sample holds 100,000 to 150,000 clones; 70% to 80% were observed only once. The ten biggest clones cover approximately 2% of the sample.

This chain joins TRBV5-5 to TRBJ1-1; a tentative D call is TRBD1 (5 bases match). The TCR comes from a man aged 18 to 35 in good health and CMV-seronegative. Input material: PBMCs. The CDR3 is CASSLVDTCEAFF. At the DNA level, the sequence is TGTGCCAGCAGCTTGGTGGACACTTGTGAAGCTTTCTTT.